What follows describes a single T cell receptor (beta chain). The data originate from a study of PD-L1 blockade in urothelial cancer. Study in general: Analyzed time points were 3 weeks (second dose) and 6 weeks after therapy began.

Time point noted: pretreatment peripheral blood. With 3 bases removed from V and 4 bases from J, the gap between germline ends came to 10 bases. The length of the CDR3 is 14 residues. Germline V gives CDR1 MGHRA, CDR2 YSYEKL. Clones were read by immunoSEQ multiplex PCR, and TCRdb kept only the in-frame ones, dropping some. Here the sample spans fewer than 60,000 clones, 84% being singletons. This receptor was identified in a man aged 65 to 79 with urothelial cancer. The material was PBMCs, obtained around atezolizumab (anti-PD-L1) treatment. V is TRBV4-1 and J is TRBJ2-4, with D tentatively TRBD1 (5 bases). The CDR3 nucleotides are TGCGCCAGCAGCCACCAGGGAAGAAAAAACATTCAGTACTTC. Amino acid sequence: CASSHQGRKNIQYF.